This T cell receptor beta chain was retrieved from a study of blood T cells in healthy people across ages. It was with a sample-barcoded 5' primer and a J-beta primer mix that a second PCR of roughly 6 to 11 cycles was run. Paired-end reads containing CDR3 totaled no fewer than 2.5 million for each sample. TCRdb fed the 5' RACE reads into MiXCR, producing one record per CDR3 protein. The sample includes under 1,100,000 distinct CDR3 sequences, about 25% seen only once; the top ten take around 0.75%. The ends were cut back, 4 bases at V and 0 bases at J, with 6 bases in the middle. This CDR3 is 12 amino acids long. Germline lookup yields CDR1 SQVTM and CDR2 ANQGSEA. This sample was shared with a second study, whose subject was T cells of mothers and their children. This second study says: The whole RNA yield was converted to cDNA, approximately 1.5 ug per 15 ul. Sample barcodes and 2-4 random nucleotides came from the second PCR's M1S primer. An overlap that was slightly higher, though non-significant, was seen in related mother-child pairs versus unrelated pairs.

The sequence came from a girl aged 2 to 9 in good health. V is TRBV29-1 and J is TRBJ1-1; D is undetermined. Material: blood. The CDR3 reads CSVVRVNTEAFF. The CDR3, as DNA: TGCAGCGTTGTACGAGTGAACACTGAAGCTTTCTTT.